The clone carrying this TCR beta chain was observed a handful of times. The data belong to a study of blood T cell repertoires in COVID-19. Cohort 3 donors counted as recovered after two negative PCRs, clearance, or resolved symptoms. Produced via immunoSEQ multiplex PCR; TCRdb's table is partial and in-frame only. Of about 410,000 clones in the sample, over 85% are singletons; the top ten hold about 1.7%. V dropped 5 bases and J dropped 5 bases, with 12 bases sitting between them. Germline V gene sequence: CDR1 MNHEY, CDR2 SVGEGT. The CDR3 is 14 amino acids. Specimen: PBMCs or T cells enriched from blood (not recorded which). The origin of this receptor is a young woman who had recovered from COVID-19. The chain combines TRBV6-2 or TRBV6-3 with TRBJ2-2, with D perhaps matching TRBD2 (6 bases). CDR3 loop: CASSRGSWTGELFF. CDR3 nucleotide sequence: TGTGCCAGCAGTCGGGGGAGCTGGACCGGGGAGCTGTTTTTT.